The 29 T cell receptor beta chains given below trace back to one sample, sequenced in a study of CD8+CD57+ T cells in acquired aplastic anemia. The use of genomic DNA as template underpinned the TCR beta VDJ and CDR3 profiling. TCRdb used MiXCR to reprocess the reads, holding one entry per CDR3 protein. The sample has around 250,000 distinct CDR3 sequences; approximately 55% are singletons. The material sequenced was sorted CD4+, CD8+, or CD8+CD57+ T cells (not recorded which) from PBMCs. These receptors came from a human donor with severe aplastic anemia or a healthy control (not recorded which).

At least ten counts were recorded for this clonotype. The chain couples TRBV19 to TRBJ2-7; tentatively, D is TRBD1 or TRBD2 (5 bases each). Between the trimmed V and J ends, which lost 3 bases and 0 bases, there was a span of 12 bases. CDR1 and CDR2 from the germline V gene are LNHDA and SQIVND (reference sequence). CDR3 length: 15 residues. CDR3 DNA: TGTGCCAGTAGTATGGGGGACGCACTCTCCTACGAGCAGTACTTC. Its translation: CASSMGDALSYEQYF.

This clonotype was seen many times. The rearrangement links TRBV20-1 to TRBJ2-7, with D possibly being TRBD2 (5 bases). From germline, CDR1 is DFQATT and CDR2 SNEGSKA (reference sequence). Trimming took 0 bases from V and 0 from J, leaving 12 bases between them. This CDR3 region has 15 residues. Here the CDR3 DNA reads TGCAGTGCTAGAGACGCCAAGCGGAGCTCCTACGAGCAGTACTTC. Translated, it gives CSARDAKRSSYEQYF.

The chain carries TRBV5-4 and TRBJ1-1, with 8 positions matching TRBD1. The trim removed 4 bases at V and 5 bases at J, leaving 7 bases unmatched. Germline-derived CDR1 and CDR2 are SGHNT and YYREEE (reference sequence). The CDR3 is 14 residues long. CDR3 coding DNA: TGTGCCAGCAGCCGGGACAGGTTAAAGACTGAAGCTTTCTTT. This translates into CASSRDRLKTEAFF.

The rearrangement joins TRBV19 to TRBJ2-6; either TRBD1 or TRBD2 may fit D (5 bases each). The CDR3 sequence is 15 residues long. The germline V gene has CDR1 LNHDA and CDR2 SQIVND (reference sequence). Trimming took off 3 bases at V and 4 bases at J, with 10 bases between the two ends. The CDR3, as DNA: TGTGCCAGTAGTATCCCCGGGACCGGGGCCAACGTCCTGACTTTC. Protein: CASSIPGTGANVLTF.

This sequence joins TRBV6-5 and TRBJ2-2; perhaps TRBD1 as D (6 bases). The CDR3 consists of 12 residues. The germline CDR1 and CDR2 sequences are MNHEY and SVGAGI. Trimming left V 6 bases short and J 6 bases short, with 8 bases between. The CDR3 bases are TGTGCCAGCAGACAGGGTGCCGGGGAGCTGTTTTTT. It codes for CASRQGAGELFF.

This clonotype occurred once. DNA for the CDR3: TGTGCCAGTAGTAAGACACCCACGGGGAGCAATCAGCCCCAGCATTTT. Protein product: CASSKTPTGSNQPQHF. This chain joins TRBV19 and TRBJ1-5; D ambiguous. CDR3 length equals 16 residues. Germline CDR1 reads LNHDA; CDR2 reads SQIVND (reference sequence). Trimming took 4 bases from V and 1 from J, leaving 14 bases between them.

V gene TRBV9 combines with J gene TRBJ1-3, with D perhaps TRBD1 (6 bases). The ends were cut back, 4 bases at V and 7 bases at J, with 15 bases in the middle. This CDR3 is built from 14 residues. Germline V gene sequence: CDR1 SGDLS, CDR2 YYNGEE. The CDR3 nucleotides read TGTGCCAGCAGCCTCGCGACAGGATGGAACACCATATATTTT. This translates into CASSLATGWNTIYF.

This clonotype was counted many times. The chain links TRBV20-1 to TRBJ1-4, with D possibly TRBD1 on 5 matching bases. The CDR3 is 13 amino acids. The germline V gene encodes CDR1 DFQATT and CDR2 SNEGSKA (reference sequence). Trimming left V 0 bases short and J 6 bases short, with 8 bases between. CDR3 loop: CSARDRAHEKLFF. For the CDR3, the DNA is TGCAGTGCTAGAGACAGGGCTCATGAAAAACTGTTTTTT.

V is TRBV2 and J is TRBJ2-5, with 9 nucleotides matching TRBD2. V lost 3 bases, J lost 4 bases, and 6 bases stayed unmatched. The CDR3 runs 15 residues. CDR1 is SNHLY, CDR2 FYNNEI, per germline. The CDR3 spells CASSDVAGEGETQYF. Here the CDR3 DNA reads TGTGCCAGCAGTGATGTAGCGGGGGAAGGAGAGACCCAGTACTTC.

This clonotype has only a few counts. J is TRBJ1-6 and V is TRBV20-1; D uncertain. From germline, CDR1 is DFQATT and CDR2 SNEGSKA (reference sequence). The CDR3 is 12 amino acids. With 7 bases removed from V and 6 bases from J, the gap between germline ends came to 10 bases. In DNA, the CDR3 is TGCAGTGTATCCGTCCCTAATTCACCCCTCCACTTT. This translates into CSVSVPNSPLHF.

The chain carries TRBV25-1 and TRBJ2-3; TRBD2 aligns across 9 bases. The junction had 10 bases not matched to a gene; V was cut back by 3 bases and J by 3 bases. Germline loops: CDR1 MGHDK, CDR2 SYGVNS. The CDR3 is 17 amino acids. In nucleotides, the CDR3 is TGTGCCAGCAGTGAGCCCTCGGCGGGAGGGCCGACAGATACGCAGTATTTT. It codes for CASSEPSAGGPTDTQYF.

Comment on this clonotype: A much larger clone differs from this one at a single base, so this may be a read error. The chain combines TRBV2 with TRBJ1-2, with D unresolved. The germline V and J ends were trimmed by 7 bases and 13 bases, with 22 bases remaining between them. The CDR3 totals 13 residues. The germline V gene has CDR1 SNHLY and CDR2 FYNNEI. The DNA of the CDR3 is TGTGCCAGCATCCAAGACGCAAGGGCACAACGCACCTTC. Translated, it gives CASIQDARAQRTF.

This clonotype was detected only a few times. The chain is built from TRBV20-1 and TRBJ2-1; D might be TRBD1 or TRBD2, each matching 5 bases. V was pared by 6 bases and J by 3 bases, with 15 bases between. The CDR3 contains 14 residues. CDR1 and CDR2 from the germline V gene are DFQATT and SNEGSKA (reference sequence). The CDR3 DNA is TGCAGTGCACCGGGGCCAGCTAACTACAATGAGCAGTTCTTC. Protein sequence: CSAPGPANYNEQFF.

The chain's CDR3 is CASSLQVYNSPLHF. CDR3 in DNA: TGTGCCAGCAGCTTACAGGTTTATAATTCACCCCTCCACTTT. The V call is TRBV5-6, the J call TRBJ1-6; D may be TRBD1 (5 bases). The CDR3 length is 14 residues. Germline assignment: CDR1 SGHDT and CDR2 YYEEEE. V shed 2 bases and J shed 4 bases, with 7 bases lying between them.

The J gene is TRBJ2-5, the V gene TRBV20-1; D tentatively fits TRBD1 or TRBD2 (6 bases each). Between the trimmed V and J ends, which lost 0 bases and 10 bases, there was a span of 15 bases. The CDR3 loop spans 13 amino acids. In germline, CDR1 is DFQATT, CDR2 SNEGSKA (reference sequence). The CDR3 protein is CSARDHRRGDQYF. Written as DNA, the CDR3 is TGCAGTGCTAGAGATCATCGGAGGGGGGACCAGTACTTC.

The chain recombines TRBV3-1 with TRBJ2-2; 7 bases are a match to TRBD2. V lost 8 bases and J lost 7; bases outside the gene matches: 16. The CDR3 has 16 amino acids. In germline, CDR1 is LGHDT, CDR2 YNNKEL (reference sequence). The CDR3 coding sequence is TGTGCCAGCGGACTGTCTAGCGGAGGGACGGGCGGGGAGCTGTTTTTT. Protein sequence: CASGLSSGGTGGELFF.

In its sample, this clonotype was seen many times. The rearrangement uses TRBV9 and TRBJ2-1, with 8 bases fitting TRBD2. J gave up 2 bases and V 0 bases, and 10 bases lay outside the gene matches. This CDR3 has 18 amino acids. Germline CDR1 reads SGDLS; CDR2 reads YYNGEE. The CDR3 reads CASSVGSGGRRAYNEQFF. The DNA for the CDR3 is TGTGCCAGCAGCGTAGGCAGCGGGGGCCGCCGCGCCTACAATGAGCAGTTCTTC. Filled out from reference TRBV9 and TRBJ2-1, the complete variable domain reads DSGVTQTPKHLITATGQRVTLRCSPRSGDLSVYWYQQSLDQGLQFLIQYYNGEERAKGNILERFSAQQFPDLHSELNLSSLELGDSALYFCASSVGSGGRRAYNEQFFGPGTRLTVL.

This clonotype has ten or more counts. This rearrangement joins TRBV7-6 to TRBJ2-5; D perhaps matches TRBD2 (6 bases). Germline V gene data show CDR1 as SGHVS and CDR2 as FNYEAQ. The ends were cut back, 1 base at V and 5 bases at J, with 14 bases in the middle. The CDR3 runs 15 residues. The CDR3 region is CASSLVQVEGETQYF. CDR3 DNA: TGTGCCAGCAGCTTAGTTCAAGTGGAGGGGGAGACCCAGTACTTC.

Worth noting for this clonotype: The junction does not match germline at one end; this may be a read error. J is TRBJ2-5 and V is TRBV20-1; D is unresolved. Germline-derived CDR1 and CDR2 are DFQATT and SNEGSKA (reference sequence). CDR3 length equals 13 residues. The CDR3 coding sequence is TGCAGCGCTAGTCATGGGTACCAAGGGACCCAGTACTTC. Residues: CSASHGYQGTQYF.

This clonotype has at least ten counts. V is TRBV19 and J is TRBJ1-4; 7 positions agree with TRBD1. The CDR3 is made up of 15 amino acids. V shed 4 bases and J 5 bases; nucleotides not matched to a gene: 7. CDR1 is LNHDA, CDR2 SQIVND, per germline (reference sequence). The CDR3 protein is CASSRSLDRNEKLFF. CDR3 DNA: TGTGCCAGTAGTAGATCTCTGGACAGGAATGAAAAACTGTTTTTT.

This clonotype was picked up one time. The CDR3 DNA reads as TGTGCCAGCAGCTTAGGGACCGAAAAACTGTTTTTT. It encodes CASSLGTEKLFF. The chain uses TRBV7-8 and TRBJ1-4; D unresolved. V was trimmed by 1 base and J by 8 bases, leaving 5 bases between them. CDR1 is SGHVS and CDR2 is FQNEAQ in the germline V gene. The CDR3 has 12 residues.

The chain couples TRBV7-9 to TRBJ1-6; D possibly corresponds to TRBD1 (6 bases). The CDR3 runs 15 residues. V lost 2 bases and J 11 bases, leaving 16 bases between the germline ends. Germline lookup yields CDR1 SEHNR and CDR2 FQNEAQ (reference sequence). For the CDR3, the DNA is TGTGCCAGCAGCTTATTTCTGGGGGGCGAGGCACCCCTCCACTTT. Translating gives CASSLFLGGEAPLHF.

This rearrangement joins TRBV7-2 to TRBJ1-4, with D unresolved. This CDR3 region has 14 residues. V was trimmed by 1 base and J by 4 bases, leaving 7 bases between them. Germline V gives CDR1 SGHTA, CDR2 FQGNSA. The CDR3 nucleotides read TGTGCCAGCAGCTTAGGGACTCTTAATGAAAAACTGTTTTTT. Amino acids: CASSLGTLNEKLFF.

Points on this clonotype: At one end the junction does not follow the germline gene, possibly because of a read error. J is TRBJ2-3 and V is TRBV7-2; TRBD2 is a possible D gene (6 bases). CDR1 is SGHTA, CDR2 FQGNSA, per germline. The CDR3 covers 14 residues. CDR3 sequence: CASSIRLAVNTQCF. CDR3 coding DNA: TGTGCCAGCAGCATTCGATTAGCGGTGAATACGCAGTGTTTT. The entire variable domain, with the rest obtained from reference TRBV7-2 and TRBJ2-3, is as follows: GAGVSQSPSNKVTEKGKDVELRCDPISGHTALYWYRQSLGQGLEFLIYFQGNSAPDKSGLPSDRFSAERTGGSVSTLTIQRTQQEDSAVYLCASSIRLAVNTQCFGPGTRLTVL.

Many counts were recorded for this clonotype. The chain is built from TRBV5-8 and TRBJ1-2; D is uncertain. The CDR3 is made up of 17 amino acids. V gave up 0 bases and J gave up 5 bases, with 20 bases separating them. In germline, CDR1 is SGHTS, CDR2 YDEGEE. The CDR3: CASSLELRAPLNYGYTF. DNA for the CDR3: TGTGCCAGCAGCTTGGAATTAAGGGCCCCCCTGAATTATGGCTACACCTTC.

The rearrangement uses TRBV29-1 and TRBJ2-1, with TRBD2 matching 7 bases. The CDR3 covers 13 residues. The germline V gene has CDR1 SQVTM and CDR2 ANQGSEA. V dropped 8 bases and J dropped 4; count of bases not matched to a gene: 8. This chain's CDR3 is CSLPSGEYNEQFF. CDR3 DNA: TGCAGCCTCCCCAGCGGGGAGTACAATGAGCAGTTCTTC.

This chain joins TRBV7-2 and TRBJ1-2, with 9 positions matching TRBD1. CDR1 is SGHTA and CDR2 is FQGNSA in the germline V gene. The CDR3 runs 15 residues. V shed 5 bases and J 7 bases; nucleotides not matched to a gene: 11. The CDR3 region has the DNA TGTGCCAGCAGCCAAAGCTGGGACAGGGTACCTGGCTACACCTTC. This codes for CASSQSWDRVPGYTF.

V gene TRBV2 combines with J gene TRBJ2-7, with TRBD2 matching over 8 bases. CDR1 SNHLY and CDR2 FYNNEI come from the germline V gene. The CDR3 contains 14 residues. V shed 5 bases and J 6 bases; nucleotides not matched to a gene: 9. CDR3 coding DNA: TGTGCCAGCAGTTTTGCGGGGGGTGGTGGCGAGCAGTACTTC. Its translation: CASSFAGGGGEQYF.

This clonotype was seen a handful of times. The V call is TRBV20-1, the J call TRBJ2-5, with D tentatively TRBD1 or TRBD2 (5 bases each). Germline V CDR1 and CDR2: DFQATT, SNEGSKA (reference sequence). The CDR3 consists of 14 residues. V lost 3 bases and J 1 base, leaving 12 bases between the germline ends. The CDR3 nucleotides read TGCAGTGCTAGTGCCGGGGCCGCCCAAGAGACCCAGTACTTC. Protein: CSASAGAAQETQYF.